The 15 T cell receptor beta chains in this list originate from one sample, sequenced in a study of response to subunit inactivated influenza vaccine. From the RT-PCR reads, TCRdb called clonotypes with MiXCR, one entry per CDR3 protein. The data contain approximately 700,000 distinct CDR3 sequences, approximately 13% of them singletons. The sample here was PBMCs from blood, taken 14 days before vaccination. The receptor set was obtained from a man in his fifties who received an inactivated influenza vaccine.

This clonotype has a single count. The rearrangement joins TRBV7-2 to TRBJ2-3, with D perhaps matching TRBD2 (5 bases). The CDR3 consists of 14 residues. Trimming removed 5 bases at V and 2 bases at J, with 11 bases between. Germline values: CDR1 SGHTA, CDR2 FQGNSA. The CDR3 DNA reads as TGTGCCAGCAGCACCCGTAGCGTCACAGATACGCAGTATTTT. Translation: CASSTRSVTDTQYF. Full variable domain (rest looked up from reference TRBV7-2 and TRBJ2-3): GAGVSQSPSNKVTEKGKDVELRCDPISGHTALYWYRQSLGQGLEFLIYFQGNSAPDKSGLPSDRFSAERTGGSVSTLTIQRTQQEDSAVYLCASSTRSVTDTQYFGPGTRLTVL.

This sequence joins TRBV4-2 and TRBJ2-5; 8 positions agree with TRBD2. V lost 4 bases, J lost 2 bases, and 3 bases stayed unmatched. Germline loops: CDR1 LGHNA, CDR2 YNFKEQ. The CDR3 covers 14 residues. The CDR3 spells CASSRAGVQETQYF. The CDR3 nucleotides are TGTGCCAGCAGCCGAGCGGGGGTTCAAGAGACCCAGTACTTC.

In this sample, this clonotype turned up a few times. The chain carries TRBV6-1 and TRBJ1-2, with D possibly matching TRBD1 (6 bases). This CDR3 comprises 14 residues. CDR1 is MNHNS and CDR2 is SASEGT in the germline V gene. Trimming took off 6 bases at V and 1 base at J, with 12 bases between the two ends. In DNA form, the CDR3 reads TGTGCCAGCAGCCAGGGGAGGAATAACTATGGCTACACCTTC. It translates to CASSQGRNNYGYTF.

The chain is built from TRBV6-1 and TRBJ2-2; D uncertain. Per the germline V gene, CDR1 is MNHNS and CDR2 is SASEGT. The CDR3 is 13 residues long. Trimming left V 6 bases short and J 6 bases short, with 11 bases between. The CDR3 spells CASRGPLAGELFF. CDR3 DNA sequence: TGTGCCAGCAGAGGGCCCCTGGCCGGGGAGCTGTTTTTT.

There are a few counts of this clonotype. The gene calls are TRBV7-8 and TRBJ2-3; D is perhaps TRBD1 (6 bases). There are 13 residues in the CDR3. V gave up 4 bases and J gave up 4 bases, with 9 bases separating them. The germline V gene has CDR1 SGHVS and CDR2 FQNEAQ. The CDR3 coding sequence is TGTGCCAGCAGCTCGGACAGATCAGATACGCAGTATTTT. Its translation is CASSSDRSDTQYF.

This clonotype was recorded at least ten times. V is TRBV20-1 and J is TRBJ2-7; 10 bases fit TRBD1. The germline V gene has CDR1 DFQATT and CDR2 SNEGSKA (reference sequence). Trimming at V came to 1 base and at J to 3 bases, leaving 6 bases not matched to a gene. The CDR3 has 15 residues. CDR3 in amino acids: CSARARTGGFYEQYF. In DNA, the CDR3 is TGCAGTGCTAGAGCACGGACAGGGGGTTTCTACGAGCAGTACTTC.

V and J are TRBV28 and TRBJ1-5, with D uncertain. CDR3 length: 12 residues. Trimming cost V 6 bases and J 9 bases, with 12 bases left between them. CDR1 is MDHEN and CDR2 is SYDVKM in the germline V gene. CDR3 loop: CASRDLSLPQHF. The CDR3, as DNA: TGTGCCAGCAGGGACTTGAGTTTGCCCCAGCATTTT.

This clonotype came up a few times. An end of the junction differs from the germline gene, which may be a read error. The V gene is TRBV20-1, the J gene TRBJ1-2, with 9 bases aligning to TRBD1. The CDR3 spans 13 residues. The germline V gene has CDR1 DFQATT and CDR2 SNEGSKA (reference sequence). CDR3 residues: CSAGDRGAYGYTF. The DNA for the CDR3 is TGCAGTGCTGGAGACAGGGGGGCCTATGGCTACACCTTC.

This clonotype was seen repeatedly, ten times or more. CDR3 nucleotide sequence: TGTGCCAGCAGCTTAGGGCAGGTGGGAGACATTCAGTACTTC. Protein: CASSLGQVGDIQYF. The rearrangement links TRBV7-9 to TRBJ2-4; D is possibly TRBD2 (5 bases). V gave up 1 base and J gave up 8 bases, with 12 bases separating them. The germline V gene has CDR1 SEHNR and CDR2 FQNEAQ (reference sequence). This CDR3 is built from 14 residues.

In its sample, this clonotype was seen a few times. This chain connects TRBV6-2 or TRBV6-3 to TRBJ2-7; D could derive from TRBD1 or TRBD2 (5 bases each). V was shortened by 2 bases and J by 4 bases, with 21 bases between the two germline ends. Per the germline V gene, CDR1 is MNHEY and CDR2 is SVGEGT. CDR3 length: 17 residues. This CDR3 reads CASSYIPGAGLLYEQYF. DNA of the CDR3: TGTGCCAGCAGTTACATTCCTGGGGCGGGCCTACTGTACGAGCAGTACTTC.

The chain employs TRBV5-6 and TRBJ1-2; no clear D. The V gene's germline CDR1 is SGHDT and CDR2 YYEEEE. The V and J ends lost 0 bases and 8 bases respectively, with 11 bases between them. The CDR3 is made up of 13 amino acids. CDR3 sequence reads: CASSLALGRGYTF. CDR3 bases: TGTGCCAGCAGCTTGGCCTTGGGGAGAGGCTACACCTTC.

This clonotype was counted between two and nine times. The chain uses TRBV6-1 and TRBJ2-1; D unresolved. The germline V gene has CDR1 MNHNS and CDR2 SASEGT. V was pared by 5 bases and J by 9 bases, with 11 bases between. There are 12 residues in the CDR3. CDR3: CASSPLFGEQFF. The CDR3 DNA sequence: TGTGCCAGCAGTCCCCTCTTTGGTGAGCAGTTCTTC.

J is TRBJ1-1 and V is TRBV5-1; 10 bases are a match to TRBD1. CDR3 length: 15 residues. V dropped 7 bases and J dropped 2; count of bases not matched to a gene: 8. Germline V gives CDR1 SGHRS, CDR2 YFSETQ. CDR3 sequence reads: CASLNGQGGNTEAFF. The CDR3 nucleotides read TGCGCCAGCTTGAATGGACAGGGGGGTAACACTGAAGCTTTCTTT.

The chain employs TRBV20-1 and TRBJ2-1; D ambiguous. Germline assignment: CDR1 DFQATT and CDR2 SNEGSKA (reference sequence). This CDR3 comprises 12 residues. V lost 1 base and J lost 7, with 8 bases in between. CDR3 nucleotide sequence: TGCAGTGCTAGAGTTCTGTCGAATGAGCAGTTCTTC. Amino acid sequence: CSARVLSNEQFF.

This clonotype was observed a few times. The chain carries TRBV7-2 and TRBJ1-2; D unresolved. Deletions cut 1 base from V and 3 bases from J, with 6 bases between. The CDR3 sequence is 13 residues long. Germline assignment: CDR1 SGHTA and CDR2 FQGNSA. CDR3 in amino acids: CASSLVRDYGYTF. CDR3 nucleotide sequence: TGTGCCAGCAGCTTAGTGCGGGACTATGGCTACACCTTC.